The 25 T cell receptor beta chains presented below share a single source sample, sequenced in a study of blood T cells in healthy people across ages. For the second PCR, which ran for roughly 6 to 12 cycles, a sample-barcoded 5' primer and a J-beta primer mix were used. Using its own MiXCR run on the 5' RACE reads, TCRdb lists one record per CDR3 protein. The sample lists about 680,000 distinct CDR3 sequences, around 45% occurring once. Source material: blood. The receptors originated from a woman aged 60-70 years in good health.

The CDR3 nucleotides are TGTGCCAGCAGTAGAGCGGGAGTTCGGCAGGAGCAGTTCTTC. This codes for CASSRAGVRQEQFF. The chain uses TRBV6-2 or TRBV6-3 and TRBJ2-1, with TRBD2 matching over 8 bases. This CDR3 is 14 amino acids long. Germline loops: CDR1 MNHEY, CDR2 SVGEGT. The J segment lost 10 bases and the V segment lost 5 bases, leaving 10 bases of the junction unmatched.

This clonotype has more than one count but fewer than ten. This chain connects TRBV7-9 to TRBJ1-1; 11 positions match TRBD1. The CDR3 contains 15 residues. The trim removed 0 bases at V and 5 bases at J, leaving 2 bases unmatched. Germline values: CDR1 SEHNR, CDR2 FQNEAQ (reference sequence). Written as DNA, the CDR3 is TGTGCCAGCAGCTTAGCGGACAGGGGGCGGACTGAAGCTTTCTTT. Translated, it gives CASSLADRGRTEAFF.

In its sample, this clonotype was seen many times. The chain joins TRBV28 to TRBJ2-6; unclear D gene. This CDR3 is 15 amino acids long. In germline, CDR1 is MDHEN, CDR2 SYDVKM. V lost 6 bases, J lost 0 bases, and 9 bases lay in between. The DNA of the CDR3 is TGTGCCAGCAGCCCTCCGGGCTCTGGGGCCAACGTCCTGACTTTC. This sequence encodes CASSPPGSGANVLTF. Using reference TRBV28 and TRBJ2-6 for the parts outside the CDR3, the full variable domain is DVKVTQSSRYLVKRTGEKVFLECVQDMDHENMFWYRQDPGLGLRLIYFSYDVKMKEKGDIPEGYSVSREKKERFSLILESASTNQTSMYLCASSPPGSGANVLTFGAGSRLTVL.

This clonotype showed up just a few times. The chain has TRBV11-2 and TRBJ2-1, with 7 bases lining up with TRBD1. The CDR3 spans 16 residues. Germline CDR1 is SGHAT and CDR2 is FQNNGV. Trimming removed 5 bases from V and 2 bases from J; junction bases left unmatched: 9. In DNA, the CDR3 is TGTGCCAGCAGCACCCACAGGGGAAGTACCTACAATGAGCAGTTCTTC. Residues: CASSTHRGSTYNEQFF.

This clonotype was counted a few times. The chain joins TRBV4-3 to TRBJ2-3; 8 positions match TRBD2. Germline-derived CDR1 and CDR2 are LGHNA and YSLEER. The CDR3 is 18 amino acids. J was trimmed by 3 bases and V by 0 bases; bases with no gene match: 11. CDR3 sequence (DNA): TGCGCCAGCAGCCAAGAGGTGAGAAGCGGGAGTACGACAGATACGCAGTATTTT. It encodes CASSQEVRSGSTTDTQYF.

J is TRBJ1-2 and V is TRBV20-1; D gene unclear. Trimming took off 3 bases at V and 6 bases at J, with 8 bases between the two ends. CDR3 length equals 11 residues. Per germline, CDR1 DFQATT and CDR2 SNEGSKA (reference sequence). The CDR3 region is CSARWLHGYTF. As DNA, the CDR3 is TGCAGTGCTAGGTGGTTACATGGCTACACCTTC.

V usage is TRBV7-2 and J usage is TRBJ1-4; D ambiguous. The V gene's germline CDR1 is SGHTA and CDR2 FQGNSA. CDR3 length equals 13 residues. V was trimmed by 5 bases and J by 8 bases, leaving 12 bases between them. In DNA form, the CDR3 reads TGTGCCAGCAGCAAGCGACTAACCGAAAAACTGTTTTTT. Translating gives CASSKRLTEKLFF.

This clonotype was found a few times. This chain links TRBV4-3 with TRBJ2-1; 9 positions agree with TRBD2. V was clipped by 0 bases and J by 4 bases; unmatched bases: 10. The CDR3 is 18 amino acids. CDR1 and CDR2 (germline): LGHNA, YSLEER. The chain's CDR3 is CASSQEGGRALGYNEQFF. CDR3 DNA: TGCGCCAGCAGCCAAGAGGGCGGGAGGGCCCTCGGTTACAATGAGCAGTTCTTC.

The V and J genes are TRBV20-1 and TRBJ1-5; no reliable D call. V shed 0 bases and J shed 3 bases, with 15 bases lying between them. The germline gives CDR1 DFQATT, CDR2 SNEGSKA (reference sequence). This CDR3 is 16 amino acids long. The CDR3 spells CSARDRRYVANQPQHF. Written as DNA, the CDR3 is TGCAGTGCTAGAGATCGGAGGTACGTAGCCAATCAGCCCCAGCATTTT.

This chain connects TRBV29-1 to TRBJ2-1, with TRBD2 matching over 7 bases. CDR1 SQVTM and CDR2 ANQGSEA come from the germline V gene. V dropped 7 bases and J dropped 5; count of bases not matched to a gene: 8. This CDR3 is 13 amino acids long. The DNA for the CDR3 is TGCAGCGCGCTAGCGGACCTCAACAATGAGCAGTTCTTC. It specifies CSALADLNNEQFF.

The V call is TRBV20-1, the J call TRBJ2-1, with D possibly being TRBD1 (6 bases). Germline-derived CDR1 and CDR2 are DFQATT and SNEGSKA (reference sequence). V was cut by 1 base and J by 8 bases, with 9 bases left in between. The length of the CDR3 is 12 residues. The chain's CDR3 is CSARGHRDEQFF. The CDR3, as DNA: TGCAGTGCTAGAGGTCACAGGGATGAGCAGTTCTTC.

This chain joins TRBV12-3 or TRBV12-4 and TRBJ1-4, with 9 bases lining up with TRBD1. The CDR3 length is 15 residues. V gave up 5 bases and J gave up 8 bases; unmatched junction bases: 9. CDR3 sequence: CASSSYRGLTEKLFF. The CDR3 bases are TGTGCCAGCAGTAGTTACAGGGGGCTTACGGAAAAACTGTTTTTT.

This clonotype showed up just a few times. The chain recombines TRBV6-6 with TRBJ2-5; D ambiguous. The CDR3 extends over 16 amino acids. V dropped 3 bases and J dropped 5 bases, with 19 bases sitting between them. Germline V gene sequence: CDR1 MNHNY, CDR2 SVGAGI (reference sequence). CDR3 sequence: CASSYSTGPSRETQYF. As DNA, the CDR3 is TGTGCCAGCAGTTATTCGACCGGACCTTCCCGGGAGACCCAGTACTTC.

This chain connects TRBV10-3 to TRBJ2-7; D remains ambiguous. Trimming left V 4 bases short and J 7 bases short, with 17 bases between. Per germline, CDR1 ENHRY and CDR2 SYGVKD. The CDR3 consists of 14 residues. CDR3 residues: CAISARGPRWEQYF. The CDR3, as DNA: TGTGCCATCAGTGCCCGAGGACCGCGCTGGGAGCAGTACTTC.

CDR3 coding DNA: TGTGCCAGCTCCTCCGTGGGGACAGGGGTGGGCGAGCAGTACTTC. Protein sequence: CASSSVGTGVGEQYF. The V call is TRBV27, the J call TRBJ2-7, with 10 nucleotides matching TRBD1. Germline V gene sequence: CDR1 MNHEY, CDR2 SMNVEV (reference sequence). The CDR3 contains 15 residues. Trimming took 8 bases from V and 6 from J; bases not matched to a gene: 13.

The chain couples TRBV2 to TRBJ2-3; D unclear. There are 14 residues in the CDR3. Trimming stripped 0 bases from V and 2 bases from J, with 6 bases between. CDR1 and CDR2 (germline): SNHLY, FYNNEI. The CDR3 region has the DNA TGTGCCAGCAGTGAAGCGAGGCACACAGATACGCAGTATTTT. This encodes CASSEARHTDTQYF.

The chain is built from TRBV2 and TRBJ2-7; D perhaps matches TRBD1 (5 bases). Germline V lookup: CDR1 SNHLY, CDR2 FYNNEI. This CDR3 contains 13 residues. The ends were cut back, 4 bases at V and 10 bases at J, with 17 bases in the middle. In DNA, the CDR3 is TGTGCCAGCAGTGGCAGGGATGGAGAGATCCAGTACTTC. Protein product: CASSGRDGEIQYF.

The chain recombines TRBV7-9 with TRBJ1-2, with TRBD1 matching 8 bases. The V segment lost 5 bases and the J segment 0 bases; nucleotides outside the gene matches: 8. The germline gives CDR1 SEHNR, CDR2 FQNEAQ (reference sequence). This CDR3 has 16 amino acids. The CDR3 region is CASSAGQGTANYGYTF. Written as DNA, the CDR3 is TGTGCCAGCAGCGCCGGACAGGGCACAGCTAACTATGGCTACACCTTC.

The chain uses TRBV24-1 and TRBJ2-2; 7 bases line up with TRBD2. Germline V CDR1 and CDR2: KGHDR, SFDVKD. V gave up 1 base and J gave up 5 bases; unmatched junction bases: 6. The CDR3 sequence is 16 residues long. The CDR3 region is CATSDFGGSVTGELFF. The CDR3 DNA reads as TGTGCCACCAGTGATTTTGGCGGGAGTGTAACCGGGGAGCTGTTTTTT.

This chain links TRBV18 with TRBJ2-3; D gene unclear. The CDR3 spans 12 residues. Trimming removed 4 bases at V and 6 bases at J, with 8 bases between. In germline, CDR1 is KGHSH, CDR2 LQKENI. The CDR3 coding sequence is TGTGCCAGCTCACGAGGTCCCGATACGCAGTATTTT. Translating it yields CASSRGPDTQYF.

In regard to this clonotype: A read error may produce the germline difference seen at one junction end. The chain uses TRBV27 and TRBJ2-3; TRBD1 matches 10 bases. CDR1 is MNHEY and CDR2 is SMNVEV in the germline V gene (reference sequence). The CDR3 loop spans 15 amino acids. The chain's CDR3 is CAGSLRDRGADTQYF. The CDR3 bases are TGTGCCGGCAGTTTACGGGACAGGGGCGCAGATACGCAGTATTTT.

J is TRBJ2-7 and V is TRBV20-1; unclear D gene. V was cut by 5 bases and J by 3 bases, with 11 bases left in between. This CDR3 contains 12 residues. Germline CDR1 is DFQATT and CDR2 is SNEGSKA (reference sequence). CDR3 sequence: CSARIPNYEQYF. CDR3 nucleotide sequence: TGCAGTGCTCGCATCCCTAACTACGAGCAGTACTTC.

This clonotype appeared a few times. V usage is TRBV7-8 and J usage is TRBJ2-7, with 13 bases lining up with TRBD2. The V gene end was trimmed by 6 bases and the J gene end by 6 bases; junction bases not matched to a gene: 5. The CDR3 is made up of 14 amino acids. The germline V gene encodes CDR1 SGHVS and CDR2 FQNEAQ. This CDR3 reads CASRTSGRACEQYF. In nucleotides, the CDR3 is TGTGCCAGCAGAACTAGCGGGAGGGCCTGCGAGCAGTACTTC. The whole variable domain, filled in from reference TRBV7-8 and TRBJ2-7, reads GAGVSQSPRYKVAKRGQDVALRCDPISGHVSLFWYQQALGQGPEFLTYFQNEAQLDKSGLPSDRFFAERPEGSVSTLKIQRTQQEDSAVYLCASRTSGRACEQYFGPGTRLTVT.

In DNA form, the CDR3 reads TGTGCCAGCAGCTTAGGGTTTCGGCCAGGGAGATTTAACACTGAAGCTTTCTTT. It yields the protein CASSLGFRPGRFNTEAFF. This chain joins TRBV11-2 and TRBJ1-1; D may be TRBD1 (5 bases). Deletions cut 1 base from V and 2 bases from J, with 20 bases between. CDR1 and CDR2 (germline): SGHAT, FQNNGV. This CDR3 contains 18 residues. Filled out from reference TRBV11-2 and TRBJ1-1, the complete variable domain reads EAGVAQSPRYKIIEKRQSVAFWCNPISGHATLYWYQQILGQGPKLLIQFQNNGVVDDSQLPKDRFSAERLKGVDSTLKIQPAKLEDSAVYLCASSLGFRPGRFNTEAFFGQGTRLTVV.

This clonotype was picked up many times. The chain combines TRBV12-3 or TRBV12-4 with TRBJ2-5; D is possibly TRBD1 (7 bases). V lost 2 bases, J lost 2 bases, and 12 bases lay in between. The CDR3 contains 15 residues. Here the CDR3 DNA reads TGTGCCAGCAGTTTACAGGGGGGACCTCAAGAGACCCAGTACTTC. Translated, it gives CASSLQGGPQETQYF.